One T cell receptor beta chain is described in this entry. The antigen is unknown. The sample is drawn from a study of long-term antiretroviral therapy in people with HIV. Whole-study context: The 2015 immediate-ART recommendation was preceded by the earliest samples by about a decade.

Run at survey level, the immunoSEQ assay was version v3.0. Per sample, sequencing targeted roughly 40,000-55,000 T-cell genomes. The protocol was immunoSEQ multiplex PCR, while the TCRdb copy is restricted to in-frame clones and leaves out a portion. This sample carries 20,000 to 25,000 clones, roughly 80% of them seen once, and the ten largest clones take 4.5% to 7%. Trimming removed 5 bases at V and 5 bases at J, with 13 bases between. This CDR3 has 14 amino acids. CDR1 is MNHNY, CDR2 SVGAGI, per germline (reference sequence). Study results and caveats: Controls exceeded HIV repertoires in CDR3 length range.

The chain links TRBV6-6 to TRBJ2-1, with D maybe TRBD1 (6 bases). This material consisted of unsorted PBMCs, taken 0.2 years after starting antiretroviral therapy. The origin of this receptor is a young woman with HIV. In DNA form, the CDR3 reads TGTGCCAGCAGTACCTCGGACAGCCACAATGAGCAGTTCTTC. Its protein is CASSTSDSHNEQFF.